The 19 T cell receptor beta chains presented below share a single source sample, sequenced in a study of blood T cell repertoires in COVID-19. This table comes from immunoSEQ multiplex PCR, and its TCRdb copy is limited to in-frame clones, with some not included. The sample has 210,000 or so clones, around 86% seen once; the top ten hold just under 9%. Input material: PBMCs or T cells enriched from blood (not recorded which). The receptors were sampled from a woman in her forties or fifties with acute COVID-19.

The V gene is TRBV13, the J gene TRBJ2-1; D is unclear. In germline, CDR1 is PRHDT, CDR2 FYEKMQ (reference sequence). V dropped 4 bases and J dropped 16 bases, with 17 bases sitting between them. The CDR3 runs to 12 residues. The chain's CDR3 is CASSSINSPVFF. The CDR3 region has the DNA TGTGCCAGCAGCTCCATCAACTCACCTGTCTTCTTC.

The V and J genes are TRBV6-1 and TRBJ1-5, with D unresolved. In germline, CDR1 is MNHNS, CDR2 SASEGT. With 2 bases removed from V and 3 bases from J, the gap between germline ends came to 8 bases. The CDR3 runs to 14 residues. The chain's CDR3 is CASSERGANQPQHF. CDR3 DNA: TGTGCCAGCAGTGAACGGGGAGCCAATCAGCCCCAGCATTTT.

This clone was detected once. This chain joins TRBV7-2 and TRBJ2-3, with 12 bases fitting TRBD2. V shed 4 bases and J 1 base; nucleotides not matched to a gene: 3. CDR3 length: 16 amino acids. The germline V gene has CDR1 SGHTA and CDR2 FQGNSA. The CDR3 coding sequence is TGTGCCAGCAGCTCCTCTAGCGGGGGGGGCACAGATACGCAGTATTTT. It specifies CASSSSSGGGTDTQYF.

Only a few counts were recorded for this clone. The chain is built from TRBV27 and TRBJ1-2; D is unclear. This CDR3 has 15 amino acids. From germline, CDR1 is MNHEY and CDR2 SMNVEV (reference sequence). Between the trimmed V and J ends, which lost 3 bases and 0 bases, there was a span of 11 bases. Here the CDR3 DNA reads TGTGCCAGCAGTTTGGGCCCACGAGCTAACTATGGCTACACCTTC. As protein: CASSLGPRANYGYTF.

The V call is TRBV9, the J call TRBJ2-3; 14 nucleotides align to TRBD2. V shed 5 bases, J shed 2 bases, and the junction held 10 bases outside the gene matches. Germline CDR1 reads SGDLS; CDR2 reads YYNGEE. This CDR3 comprises 18 residues. DNA of the CDR3: TGTGCCAGCAGACCGGGACTAGCGGGGGAAACCAACACAGATACGCAGTATTTT. Translation gives CASRPGLAGETNTDTQYF. Full variable domain (missing parts from reference TRBV9 and TRBJ2-3): DSGVTQTPKHLITATGQRVTLRCSPRSGDLSVYWYQQSLDQGLQFLIQYYNGEERAKGNILERFSAQQFPDLHSELNLSSLELGDSALYFCASRPGLAGETNTDTQYFGPGTRLTVL.

This clone came up a few times. J is TRBJ2-7 and V is TRBV7-2; 10 bases are shared with TRBD1. Germline values: CDR1 SGHTA, CDR2 FQGNSA. This CDR3 contains 17 residues. J gave up 6 bases and V 4 bases, and 15 bases lay outside the gene matches. CDR3: CASSSRHGGTGVGEQYF. The CDR3 DNA follows: TGTGCCAGCAGCTCGAGGCACGGAGGGACAGGGGTCGGCGAGCAGTACTTC. The full variable domain, its missing parts supplied by reference TRBV7-2 and TRBJ2-7, is GAGVSQSPSNKVTEKGKDVELRCDPISGHTALYWYRQSLGQGLEFLIYFQGNSAPDKSGLPSDRFSAERTGGSVSTLTIQRTQQEDSAVYLCASSSRHGGTGVGEQYFGPGTRLTVT.

A remark on this clone: One end of the junction does not line up with germline, which may come from a read error. DNA of the CDR3: TGCGCCAGCAGCCAAGGCCTGGACAGGGTACGTCTTTTT. Protein: CASSQGLDRVRLF. The chain combines TRBV4-3 with TRBJ1-4; 8 bases agree with TRBD1. Per the germline V gene, CDR1 is LGHNA and CDR2 is YSLEER. CDR3 length: 13 amino acids.

Only one count was recorded for this clone. The rearrangement joins TRBV5-1 to TRBJ1-2; perhaps TRBD1 as D (5 bases). CDR1 is SGHRS, CDR2 YFSETQ, per germline. There are 14 residues in the CDR3. V shed 3 bases and J shed 4 bases, with 13 bases lying between them. The CDR3 loop is CASSSRPGGYGYTF. The DNA for the CDR3 is TGCGCCAGCAGCTCAAGACCGGGGGGCTATGGCTACACCTTC. Full variable domain (outside the CDR3, taken from reference TRBV5-1 and TRBJ1-2): KAGVTQTPRYLIKTRGQQVTLSCSPISGHRSVSWYQQTPGQGLQFLFEYFSETQRNKGNFPGRFSGRQFSNSRSEMNVSTLELGDSALYLCASSSRPGGYGYTFGSGTRLTVV.

The CDR3 sequence: CASSIRGGYGYTF. The CDR3 DNA follows: TGTGCCAGCAGCATACGGGGTGGCTATGGCTACACCTTC. This rearrangement joins TRBV7-8 to TRBJ1-2, with D unresolved. Germline lookup yields CDR1 SGHVS and CDR2 FQNEAQ. This CDR3 comprises 13 residues. The V end lost 5 bases, the J end lost 4 bases, and 11 bases lay between the germline ends.

The CDR3 spells CASSLFLPGTSGGASHEQFF. CDR3 DNA: TGCGCCAGCAGCCTTTTCCTTCCCGGGACTAGCGGGGGGGCATCCCATGAGCAGTTCTTC. The chain couples TRBV4-3 to TRBJ2-1; TRBD2 matches at 16 bases. There are 20 residues in the CDR3. The V gene end was trimmed by 4 bases and the J gene end by 8 bases; junction bases not matched to a gene: 17. Germline V gene lookup returns CDR1 LGHNA and CDR2 YSLEER.

This clone was counted once. The rearrangement joins TRBV2 to TRBJ1-2; TRBD1 matches 8 bases. The length of the CDR3 is 14 residues. Germline CDR1 SNHLY, CDR2 FYNNEI. The ends lost 6 bases at V and 2 bases at J; junction bases unmatched: 5. CDR3 in amino acids: CASRKGQANYGYTF. The CDR3 nucleotides read TGTGCCAGCAGGAAGGGACAGGCCAACTATGGCTACACCTTC.

This clone was found a few times. The chain couples TRBV30 to TRBJ2-1, with TRBD2 identical over 8 bases. This CDR3 comprises 14 residues. Germline V lookup: CDR1 GTSNPN, CDR2 SVGIG (reference sequence). V shed 4 bases, J shed 6 bases, and the junction held 8 bases outside the gene matches. In DNA form, the CDR3 reads TGTGCCTGGATGAGCGGGAGTGGAGGCAATGAGCAGTTCTTC. Translated, it gives CAWMSGSGGNEQFF.

V usage is TRBV4-2 and J usage is TRBJ2-1, with 9 bases fitting TRBD2. Germline V lookup: CDR1 LGHNA, CDR2 YNFKEQ. J lost 9 bases, V lost 4 bases, and 10 bases had no gene match. This CDR3 comprises 15 residues. The CDR3: CASSLPGLAGSEQFF. CDR3 sequence (DNA): TGTGCCAGCAGCCTACCGGGACTAGCTGGGAGTGAGCAGTTCTTC.

This clone has just one count. J is TRBJ2-2 and V is TRBV11-3, with D possibly matching TRBD1 (6 bases). Trimming pared 5 bases from V and 4 bases from J, leaving 14 bases between. The CDR3 runs to 15 residues. Germline CDR1 SGHNT, CDR2 YENEEA. The CDR3 coding sequence is TGTGCCAGCAGCCATACAGGGTGGGGCACCGGGGAGCTGTTTTTT. Translation gives CASSHTGWGTGELFF. The full variable domain, with the rest looked up from reference TRBV11-3 and TRBJ2-2, is EAGVVQSPRYKIIEKKQPVAFWCNPISGHNTLYWYLQNLGQGPELLIRYENEEAVDDSQLPKDRFSAERLKGVDSTLKIQPAELGDSAVYLCASSHTGWGTGELFFGEGSRLTVL.

The chain couples TRBV28 to TRBJ1-1; D might be TRBD1 (5 bases). Trimming took off 2 bases at V and 6 bases at J, with 13 bases between the two ends. The CDR3 consists of 14 residues. Germline lookup yields CDR1 MDHEN and CDR2 SYDVKM. CDR3: CASSLKAGRAEAFF. In DNA form, the CDR3 reads TGTGCCAGCAGTTTAAAAGCGGGGCGCGCTGAAGCTTTCTTT.

The CDR3 nucleotides read TGCGCCAGCAGCTTCATTCCGAGCTCTGGGGCCAACGTCCTGACTTTC. Encoded protein: CASSFIPSSGANVLTF. This chain joins TRBV5-1 and TRBJ2-6; D is undetermined. CDR1 is SGHRS and CDR2 is YFSETQ in the germline V gene. The CDR3 contains 16 residues. The V end was cut by 2 bases, the J end by 0 bases, with 9 bases between.

This sequence joins TRBV16 and TRBJ2-1; the match to TRBD2 covers 9 bases. The V and J ends lost 3 bases and 4 bases, in that order; junction bases with no gene match: 7. Germline V gives CDR1 KGHSY, CDR2 FQNENV. The length of the CDR3 is 16 residues. The CDR3 region has the DNA TGTGCCAGCAGCCACCGAACTAGCGGGTTTTACAATGAGCAGTTCTTC. Residues: CASSHRTSGFYNEQFF. The variable domain in full, completed from reference TRBV16 and TRBJ2-1, reads GEEVAQTPKHLVRGEGQKAKLYCAPIKGHSYVFWYQQVLKNEFKFLISFQNENVFDETGMPKERFSAKCLPNSPCSLEIQATKLEDSAVYFCASSHRTSGFYNEQFFGPGTRLTVL.

The J gene is TRBJ1-3, the V gene TRBV4-2; D is unclear. Germline lookup yields CDR1 LGHNA and CDR2 YNFKEQ. The CDR3 spans 13 residues. V lost 0 bases and J lost 4, with 4 bases in between. For the CDR3, the DNA is TGTGCCAGCAGCCAAGACAGGGGAAACACCATATATTTT. Translated, it gives CASSQDRGNTIYF.

This chain connects TRBV7-2 to TRBJ2-5; 7 bases map to TRBD1. Germline trimming cut 4 bases from V and 4 bases from J; bases unmatched to any gene: 9. The CDR3 is 15 residues long. Germline V gene lookup returns CDR1 SGHTA and CDR2 FQGNSA. CDR3: CASSSGLGGGETQYF. CDR3 nucleotides: TGTGCCAGCAGCTCGGGGTTAGGGGGCGGAGAGACCCAGTACTTC. The full variable domain, in which reference TRBV7-2 and TRBJ2-5 provide the parts outside the CDR3, is GAGVSQSPSNKVTEKGKDVELRCDPISGHTALYWYRQSLGQGLEFLIYFQGNSAPDKSGLPSDRFSAERTGGSVSTLTIQRTQQEDSAVYLCASSSGLGGGETQYFGPGTRLLVL.